What follows describes a single T cell receptor (beta chain). The record originates from a study of T cells in localized non-small cell lung cancer. Sequencing used immunoSEQ multiplex PCR; TCRdb keeps in-frame clones, though not all of them. The table records fewer than 3,000 clones, around 36% of them present only once. Sequences were derived from lung tumor tissue, sampled before any cancer treatment. This receptor was taken from a man aged 40-75 years with stage II lung adenocarcinoma.

CDR3 in DNA: TGTGCCAGTAGTCTCAGGGGACAGCACTATGGCTACACCTTC. This gives the protein CASSLRGQHYGYTF. The genes are TRBV19 and TRBJ1-2, with 7 bases fitting TRBD1. The length of the CDR3 is 14 residues. Germline-derived CDR1 and CDR2 are LNHDA and SQIVND (reference sequence). The V and J ends lost 5 bases and 3 bases, in that order; junction bases with no gene match: 6.